This T cell receptor (beta chain) was documented in a study of identical twins. There are a few counts of this clonotype. TCRdb called the 5' RACE reads again in MiXCR, with one record for every CDR3 protein. The data show over 600,000 distinct CDR3 sequences, approximately 21% seen once. These same data were also listed under a study on T cells expressing NK-cell markers. That report notes: Eight donors were sequenced, of whom seven were HCMV-seropositive, while the remaining one was HCMV-seronegative. There were a few donors in whom these clonotypes also led the CD3+CD56-NKG2C+ fraction.

This clonotype was obtained from a woman between 18 and 29 years old in good health. The sample consisted of PBMCs.

The CDR3 is CSVDAAGTYEQYF. DNA of the CDR3: TGCAGCGTTGATGCGGCAGGGACCTACGAGCAGTACTTC. The V call is TRBV29-1, the J call TRBJ2-7; D is perhaps TRBD1 (5 bases). CDR1 SQVTM and CDR2 ANQGSEA come from the germline V gene. CDR3 length: 13 residues. The V and J ends lost 3 bases and 2 bases respectively, with 11 bases between them.